The rows below give T cell receptor beta chains drawn from one sample of a study of blood T cell repertoires in COVID-19. Data came from immunoSEQ multiplex PCR; TCRdb stores just in-frame clones and leaves some out. The sample records tens of thousands of clones, 65% to 85% being singletons. The sample consisted of peripheral blood. The receptors were sampled from a man aged 60 to 75 with acute or convalescent COVID-19. CDR3s include the opening cysteine and the closing phenylalanine or tryptophan.

j_call: TRBJ2-2; v_call: TRBV5-1; cdr3_aa: CASSFSLEGLTGELFF
j_call: TRBJ1-2; v_call: TRBV25-1; cdr3_aa: CASSELGGQGSWGYTF
j_call: TRBJ1-1; v_call: TRBV2; cdr3_aa: CASERGANTEAFF
j_call: TRBJ1-6; v_call: TRBV5-1; cdr3_aa: CASRFYGATENSPLHF
j_call: TRBJ2-1; v_call: TRBV29-1; cdr3_aa: CSVTRGSYNEQFF
j_call: TRBJ1-3; v_call: TRBV6-5; cdr3_aa: CASSYSGSLSGNTIYF
j_call: TRBJ1-2; v_call: TRBV27; cdr3_aa: CASSFSWDRGSGYTF
j_call: TRBJ1-2; v_call: TRBV9; cdr3_aa: CASSPGTGLDYGYTF
j_call: TRBJ1-4; v_call: TRBV6-5; cdr3_aa: CASQADSNEKLFF
j_call: TRBJ2-5; v_call: TRBV28; cdr3_aa: CASSLSYQETQYF
j_call: TRBJ2-7; v_call: TRBV18; cdr3_aa: CASSRGQGNADEQYF
j_call: TRBJ2-3; v_call: TRBV19; cdr3_aa: CASSAPGLAATDTQYF
j_call: TRBJ2-7; v_call: TRBV19; cdr3_aa: CASSTQDLPSYEQYF
j_call: TRBJ2-3; v_call: TRBV7-2; cdr3_aa: CASSLRASGVTDTQYF
j_call: TRBJ1-2; v_call: TRBV29-1; cdr3_aa: CSTTSGQNYGYTF
j_call: TRBJ1-5; v_call: TRBV11-2; cdr3_aa: CASSGTEKQPQHF
j_call: TRBJ2-7; v_call: TRBV30; cdr3_aa: CAWSRTGLYEQYF
j_call: TRBJ2-7; v_call: TRBV4-1; cdr3_aa: CASSQNIPYEQYF
j_call: TRBJ1-1; v_call: TRBV11-2; cdr3_aa: CASSWGTFDTEAFF
j_call: TRBJ1-1; v_call: TRBV19; cdr3_aa: CASSWRGQGEAFF
j_call: TRBJ2-5; v_call: TRBV6-2/TRBV6-3; cdr3_aa: CASSNPGQTLETQYF
j_call: TRBJ2-3; v_call: TRBV20-1; cdr3_aa: CSASGLAVSTDTQYF
j_call: TRBJ2-1; v_call: TRBV19; cdr3_aa: CASTPGQIYNEQFF
j_call: TRBJ1-2; v_call: TRBV7-9; cdr3_aa: CASSRTAPGHGYTF
j_call: TRBJ1-3; v_call: TRBV9; cdr3_aa: CASSVEEGYTIYF
j_call: TRBJ1-2; v_call: TRBV7-2; cdr3_aa: CASSISTAGVRGYTF
j_call: TRBJ1-2; v_call: TRBV7-2; cdr3_aa: CASSLGDSEVGYTF
j_call: TRBJ1-5; v_call: TRBV28; cdr3_aa: CASSLGFGRDNQPQHF
j_call: TRBJ2-7; v_call: TRBV5-4; cdr3_aa: CASSLNLAGGLTSVEQYF
j_call: TRBJ1-3; v_call: TRBV7-9; cdr3_aa: CASSSRTGRGNTIYF
j_call: TRBJ2-7; v_call: TRBV9; cdr3_aa: CASSPVGTSGGYEQYF
j_call: TRBJ1-5; v_call: TRBV12-3/TRBV12-4; cdr3_aa: CASSLGGKQPQHF
j_call: TRBJ1-5; v_call: TRBV5-5; cdr3_aa: CASRRGLIVNQPQHF
j_call: TRBJ2-7; v_call: TRBV5-1; cdr3_aa: CASSPSEGLYF
j_call: TRBJ2-4; v_call: TRBV5-1; cdr3_aa: CASAPGVAKNIQYF
j_call: TRBJ2-7; v_call: TRBV6-5; cdr3_aa: CASSYDRGTYEQYF
j_call: TRBJ1-3; v_call: TRBV5-6; cdr3_aa: CASSFRRGISSGNTIYF
j_call: TRBJ2-3; v_call: TRBV27; cdr3_aa: CASGAGGPVDTQYF
j_call: TRBJ1-6; v_call: TRBV7-2; cdr3_aa: CASSLQGGGYNSPLHF
j_call: TRBJ2-7; v_call: TRBV5-1; cdr3_aa: CASSLDPSGGVREQYF
j_call: TRBJ2-5; v_call: TRBV27; cdr3_aa: CASTNQETQYF
j_call: TRBJ1-4; v_call: TRBV7-2; cdr3_aa: CASSLRGGNEKLFF
j_call: TRBJ1-5; v_call: TRBV12-3/TRBV12-4; cdr3_aa: CASNWAGYQPQHF
j_call: TRBJ1-3; v_call: TRBV19; cdr3_aa: CASSIAAGFFAGNTIYF
j_call: TRBJ2-6; v_call: TRBV25-1; cdr3_aa: CASSTRGAGYGANVLTF